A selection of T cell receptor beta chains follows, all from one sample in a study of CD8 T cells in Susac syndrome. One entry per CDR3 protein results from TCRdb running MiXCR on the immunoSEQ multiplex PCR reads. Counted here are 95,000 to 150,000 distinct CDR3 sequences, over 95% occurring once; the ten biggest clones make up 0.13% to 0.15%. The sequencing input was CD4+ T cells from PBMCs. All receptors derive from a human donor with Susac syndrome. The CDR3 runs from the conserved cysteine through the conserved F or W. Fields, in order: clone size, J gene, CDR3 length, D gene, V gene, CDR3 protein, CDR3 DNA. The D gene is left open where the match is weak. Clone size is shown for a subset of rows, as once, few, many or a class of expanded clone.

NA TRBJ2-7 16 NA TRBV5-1 CASSLTSGTWSYEQYF TGCGCCAGCAGCTTAACCTCCGGGACATGGTCCTACGAGCAGTACTTC
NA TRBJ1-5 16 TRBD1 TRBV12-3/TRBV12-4 CASSFVPDRGNQPQHF TGTGCCAGCAGTTTTGTTCCCGACAGGGGAAATCAGCCCCAGCATTTT
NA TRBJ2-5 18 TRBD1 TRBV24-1 CATSGGGAERRREETQYF TGTGCCACCAGTGGAGGGGGCGCCGAAAGGAGGCGTGAGGAGACCCAGTACTTC
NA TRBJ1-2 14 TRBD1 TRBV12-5 CASGLVDRASGYTF TGTGCTAGTGGTTTGGTAGACAGGGCAAGCGGCTACACCTTC
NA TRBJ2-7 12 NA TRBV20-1 CSATVDSGEQYF TGCAGTGCTACAGTAGACAGTGGCGAGCAGTACTTC
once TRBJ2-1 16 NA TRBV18 CASSPTRGKNYNEQFF TGTGCCAGCTCCCCAACGCGGGGTAAGAACTACAATGAGCAGTTCTTC
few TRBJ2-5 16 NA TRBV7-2 CASSLPGLPQRETQYF TGTGCCAGCAGCTTACCCGGACTCCCCCAGCGGGAGACCCAGTACTTC
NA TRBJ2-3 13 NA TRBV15 CATSSPTANTQYF TGTGCCACCAGCAGCCCGACTGCGAATACGCAGTATTTT
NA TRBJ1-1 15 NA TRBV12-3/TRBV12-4 CASSLTGPLLPEAFF TGTGCCAGCAGTTTAACGGGACCTCTATTGCCTGAAGCTTTCTTT
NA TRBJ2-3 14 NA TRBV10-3 CAITGNFYTDTQYF TGTGCCATCACCGGGAATTTCTACACAGATACGCAGTATTTT
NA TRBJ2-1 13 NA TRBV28 CASSSPGYNEQFF TGTGCCAGCAGCTCCCCCGGCTACAATGAGCAGTTCTTC
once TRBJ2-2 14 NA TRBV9 CASSVVSETGELFF TGTGCCAGCAGCGTAGTGAGTGAGACCGGGGAGCTGTTTTTT
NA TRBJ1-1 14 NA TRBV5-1 CASSSAGWLTEAFF TGCGCCAGCAGCTCCGCCGGGTGGCTCACTGAAGCTTTCTTT
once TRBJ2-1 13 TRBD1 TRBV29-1 CSVAGQVYNEQFF TGCAGCGTTGCGGGACAGGTCTACAATGAGCAGTTCTTC
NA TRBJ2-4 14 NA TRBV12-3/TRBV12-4 CASSRPIRKNIQYF TGTGCCAGCAGTCGCCCCATCAGGAAAAACATTCAGTACTTC
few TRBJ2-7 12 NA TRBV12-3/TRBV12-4 CASSSQSYEQYF TGTGCCAGCAGCTCGCAATCCTACGAGCAGTACTTC
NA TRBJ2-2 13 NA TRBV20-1 CSATGTNTGELFF TGCAGTGCTACCGGGACTAACACCGGGGAGCTGTTTTTT
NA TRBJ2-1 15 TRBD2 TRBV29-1 CSVVSGRALNNEQFF TGCAGCGTTGTCAGCGGGAGGGCCCTAAACAATGAGCAGTTCTTC
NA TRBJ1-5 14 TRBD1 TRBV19 CASSIDRDNQPQHF TGTGCCAGTAGTATTGACAGGGACAATCAGCCCCAGCATTTT
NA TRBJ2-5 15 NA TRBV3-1 CASSSRTVTSETQYF TGTGCCAGCAGCTCTCGGACAGTTACATCGGAGACCCAGTACTTC
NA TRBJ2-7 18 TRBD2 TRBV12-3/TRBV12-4 CASSFRTSGYRSSYEQYF TGTGCCAGCAGTTTCCGGACTAGCGGTTACAGGAGCTCCTACGAGCAGTACTTC
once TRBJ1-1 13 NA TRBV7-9 CASSFGENTEAFF TGTGCCAGCAGCTTCGGGGAGAACACTGAAGCTTTCTTT
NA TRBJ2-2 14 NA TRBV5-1 CASSSSFGTGELFF TGCGCCAGCAGCTCTAGCTTTGGCACCGGGGAGCTGTTTTTT
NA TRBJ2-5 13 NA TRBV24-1 CATSDAQQETQYF TGTGCCACCAGTGATGCCCAGCAAGAGACCCAGTACTTC
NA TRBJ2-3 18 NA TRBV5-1 CASSLYHDLDMGTDTQYF TGCGCCAGCAGCTTGTATCATGACCTCGACATGGGCACAGATACGCAGTATTTT
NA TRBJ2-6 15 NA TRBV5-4 CASSQREAGANVLTF TGTGCCAGCAGCCAAAGGGAAGCGGGGGCCAACGTCCTGACTTTC
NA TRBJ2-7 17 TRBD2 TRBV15 CATSRVGGGPNSYEQYF TGTGCCACCAGCAGAGTCGGGGGGGGACCCAACTCCTACGAGCAGTACTTC
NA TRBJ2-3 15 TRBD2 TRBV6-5 CASSRLAGGIDTQYF TGTGCCAGCAGTCGACTAGCGGGAGGGATAGATACGCAGTATTTT
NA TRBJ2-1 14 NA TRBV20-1 CSARERGSYNEQFF TGCAGTGCTAGAGAACGCGGTTCCTACAATGAGCAGTTCTTC
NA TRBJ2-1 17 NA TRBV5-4 CASSLGLAQSSYNEQFF TGTGCCAGCAGCTTAGGGCTAGCGCAGAGCTCCTACAATGAGCAGTTCTTC
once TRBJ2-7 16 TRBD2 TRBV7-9 CASSPRWRGASLEQYF TGTGCCAGCAGCCCCCGGTGGCGGGGGGCCTCTCTTGAGCAGTACTTC
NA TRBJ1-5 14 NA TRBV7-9 CASSPRGSNQPQHF TGTGCCAGCAGCCCTAGGGGCAGCAATCAGCCCCAGCATTTT
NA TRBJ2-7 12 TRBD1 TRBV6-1 CASSETGFEQYF TGTGCCAGCAGTGAGACAGGGTTCGAGCAGTACTTC
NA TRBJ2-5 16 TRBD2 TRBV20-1 CSARGFRASGKETQYF TGCAGTGCTAGGGGTTTTCGGGCTAGCGGGAAAGAGACCCAGTACTTC
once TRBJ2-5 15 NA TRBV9 CASSDIAGGAETQYF TGTGCCAGCAGCGACATTGCAGGTGGGGCGGAGACCCAGTACTTC
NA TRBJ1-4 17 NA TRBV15 CATSRDPVGESDEKLFF TGTGCCACCAGCAGAGATCCGGTGGGTGAGTCGGATGAAAAACTGTTTTTT
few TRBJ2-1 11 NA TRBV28 CASSLSNEQFF TGTGCCAGCAGTTTATCCAATGAGCAGTTCTTC
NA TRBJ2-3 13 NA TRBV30 CAWSADRTDTQYF TGTGCCTGGAGCGCGGACCGAACAGATACGCAGTATTTT
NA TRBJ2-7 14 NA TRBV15 CATSRGDGTYEQYF TGTGCCACCAGCAGAGGGGACGGTACCTACGAGCAGTACTTC
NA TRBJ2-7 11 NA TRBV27 CASSLTNEQYF TGTGCCAGCAGTTTAACGAACGAGCAGTACTTC
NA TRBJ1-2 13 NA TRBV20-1 CSARLQGNYGYTF TGCAGTGCTAGGCTACAGGGCAACTATGGCTACACCTTC
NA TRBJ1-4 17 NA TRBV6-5 CASSYSRLGLGDEKLFF TGTGCCAGCAGTTACTCTCGATTGGGGTTGGGGGATGAAAAACTGTTTTTT
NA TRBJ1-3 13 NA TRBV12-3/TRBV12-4 CASGRGGGNTIYF TGTGCCAGTGGCCGCGGCGGGGGAAACACCATATATTTT
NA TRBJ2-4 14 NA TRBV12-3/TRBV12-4 CASSLGGDKNIQYF TGTGCCAGCAGTCTCGGAGGCGACAAAAACATTCAGTACTTC
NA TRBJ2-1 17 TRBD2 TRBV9 CASSPRGAGGNYNEQFF TGTGCCAGCAGCCCAAGAGGGGCGGGAGGAAACTACAATGAGCAGTTCTTC
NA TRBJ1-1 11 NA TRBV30 CAWSRNTEAFF TGTGCCTGGAGCCGGAACACTGAAGCTTTCTTT
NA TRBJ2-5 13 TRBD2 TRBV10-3 CAISGTSQETQYF TGTGCCATCAGCGGGACTAGCCAAGAGACCCAGTACTTC
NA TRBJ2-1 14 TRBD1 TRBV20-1 CSARTRQGRNEQFF TGCAGTGCTAGGACCAGACAGGGACGGAATGAGCAGTTCTTC
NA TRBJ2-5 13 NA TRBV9 CASSVAGRETQYF TGTGCCAGCAGCGTAGCGGGAAGGGAGACCCAGTACTTC
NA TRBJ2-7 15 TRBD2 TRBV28 CASRDSGIAPYEQYF TGTGCCAGCAGGGATAGCGGGATCGCCCCCTACGAGCAGTACTTC